The rows below give T cell receptor beta chains drawn from one sample of a study of post-analysis software for immune sequencing data. TCRdb itself ran the PCR reads through MiXCR, one entry per CDR3 protein. The sample carries 400,000 to 500,000 distinct CDR3 sequences, 30% to 45% recorded once. Sequencing was done on a sample of blood. The source of these receptors is a girl aged 2 to 10 with multiple sclerosis. The CDR3 runs from the conserved cysteine through the conserved F or W. The D gene is left open where the match is weak. Not every row has a clone size; where given, it reads once, few, many or a size class.

j_gene,v_gene,abundance,d_gene,CDR3nt,CDR3aa
TRBJ1-1,TRBV4-1,NA,NA,TGCGCCAGCAGCCAAGTCAGGAGGGGCCGTAACACTGAAGCTTTCTTT,CASSQVRRGRNTEAFF
TRBJ2-5,TRBV7-3,few,TRBD1,TGTGCCAGCAGCTTAACCGGGACAGGGCACCAAGAGACCCAGTACTTC,CASSLTGTGHQETQYF
TRBJ2-3,TRBV3-1,NA,TRBD2,TGTGCCAGCAGCCAAGGGGCGGGAGGCACAGATACGCAGTATTTT,CASSQGAGGTDTQYF
TRBJ2-7,TRBV7-8,many,TRBD2,TGTGCCAGCAGCTTAGACGCGACTAGCGAACTTACCTACGAGCAGTACTTC,CASSLDATSELTYEQYF
TRBJ2-7,TRBV25-1,few,TRBD1,TGTGCCAGCAGTGGGGACAGGGATTCACCGCACGAGCAGTACTTC,CASSGDRDSPHEQYF
TRBJ1-4,TRBV7-9,few,TRBD1,TGTGCCAGCAGCCCTAGACAGGGGAATGAAAAACTGTTTTTT,CASSPRQGNEKLFF
TRBJ2-3,TRBV28,few,NA,TGTGCCAGCAGTTTAGGTAGCGGAAGCACAGATACGCAGTATTTT,CASSLGSGSTDTQYF
TRBJ2-5,TRBV4-1,NA,TRBD1,TGCGCCAGCAGCCGCCTCACCGGGACAGCAAATTTAGCCCAAGAGACCCAGTACTTC,CASSRLTGTANLAQETQYF
TRBJ2-5,TRBV7-2,many,TRBD2,TGTGCCAGCAGCCCCGGGGGGCAAGAGACCCAGTACTTC,CASSPGGQETQYF
TRBJ2-7,TRBV29-1,few,NA,TGCAGCGCTACGGGACTGGGTACCGGCTACGAGCAGTACTTC,CSATGLGTGYEQYF
TRBJ2-1,TRBV7-8,NA,NA,TGTGCTAGCAGCGAGACCGAGACTAGGGGATCCTACAATGAGCAGTTCTTC,CASSETETRGSYNEQFF
TRBJ2-1,TRBV5-1,NA,TRBD1,TGCGCCAGCAGCTGGCGGGGACAGGGATACAATGAGCAGTTCTTC,CASSWRGQGYNEQFF
TRBJ1-6,TRBV11-2,few,NA,TGTGCCAGCAGCTTAGGCCCCAGGGTGGCCCTCCACTTT,CASSLGPRVALHF
TRBJ2-1,TRBV10-3,few,NA,TGTGCCATCAGTGACGGGGGAAGGTTGTCCTACAATGAGCAGTTCTTC,CAISDGGRLSYNEQFF
TRBJ1-2,TRBV12-3/TRBV12-4,NA,NA,TGTGCCAGCAGCTCCCCGGGTTTTTGGGACTATGGCTACACCTTC,CASSSPGFWDYGYTF
TRBJ2-3,TRBV7-2,NA,NA,TGTGCCAGCAGCCTTAGGCGGCTAAGCACAGATACGCAGTATTTT,CASSLRRLSTDTQYF
TRBJ2-7,TRBV7-2,many,NA,TGTGCCAGCGCGACCGCCGGGCCCTACGAGCAGTACTTC,CASATAGPYEQYF
TRBJ2-1,TRBV4-2,NA,NA,TGTGCCAGCAGCCAAGATGGATCGGGATTGTACGATGAGCAGTTCTTC,CASSQDGSGLYDEQFF